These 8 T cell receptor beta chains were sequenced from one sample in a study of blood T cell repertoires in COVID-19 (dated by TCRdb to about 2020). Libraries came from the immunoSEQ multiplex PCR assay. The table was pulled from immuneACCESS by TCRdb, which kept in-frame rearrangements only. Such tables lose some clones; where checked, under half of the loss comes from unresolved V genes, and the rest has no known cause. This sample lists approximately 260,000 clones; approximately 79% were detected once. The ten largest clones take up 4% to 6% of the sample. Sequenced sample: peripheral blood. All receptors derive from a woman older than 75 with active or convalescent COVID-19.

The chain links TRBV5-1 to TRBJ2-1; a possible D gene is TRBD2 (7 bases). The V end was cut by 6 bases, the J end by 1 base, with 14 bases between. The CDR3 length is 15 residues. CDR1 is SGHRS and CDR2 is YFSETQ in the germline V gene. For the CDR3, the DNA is TGCGCCAGCAAAATCCGGGGGGCTTCCTACAATGAGCAGTTCTTC. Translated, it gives CASKIRGASYNEQFF.

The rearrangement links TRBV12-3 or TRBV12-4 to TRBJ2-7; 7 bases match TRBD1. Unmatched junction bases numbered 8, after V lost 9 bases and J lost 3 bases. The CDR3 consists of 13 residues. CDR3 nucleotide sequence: TGTGCCAGAGGCGCGACAGGGTTCTACGAGCAGTACTTC. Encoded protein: CARGATGFYEQYF.

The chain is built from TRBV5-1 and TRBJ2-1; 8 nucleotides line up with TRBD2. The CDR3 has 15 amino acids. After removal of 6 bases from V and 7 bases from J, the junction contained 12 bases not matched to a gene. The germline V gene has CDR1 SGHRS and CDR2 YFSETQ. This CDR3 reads CASTRGSGRANEQFF. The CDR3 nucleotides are TGCGCCAGCACCCGGGGGAGCGGGAGAGCGAATGAGCAGTTCTTC.

The CDR3 bases are TGTGCCAGTGGTAGGAGCTCTGGAAACACCATATATTTT. Amino acid sequence: CASGRSSGNTIYF. V usage is TRBV6-5 and J usage is TRBJ1-3; D gene ambiguous. There are 13 residues in the CDR3. V gave up 9 bases and J gave up 0 bases, with 9 bases separating them. The germline gives CDR1 MNHEY, CDR2 SVGAGI.

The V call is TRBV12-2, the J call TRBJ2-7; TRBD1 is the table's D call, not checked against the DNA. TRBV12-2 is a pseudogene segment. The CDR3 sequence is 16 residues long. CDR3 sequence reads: CASRIKTGASSYEQYF. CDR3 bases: TGTGCAAGTCGCATAAAGACAGGGGCAAGCTCCTACGAGCAGTACTTC.

The CDR3 region has the DNA TGTGCCAGCTCACCGACTAGCGGGAGCTACAATGAGCAGTTCTTC. Translating gives CASSPTSGSYNEQFF. The chain has TRBV18 and TRBJ2-1, with TRBD2 identical over 12 bases. The CDR3 has 15 amino acids. CDR1 and CDR2 from the germline V gene are KGHSH and LQKENI. V dropped 3 bases and J dropped 3; count of bases not matched to a gene: 0.

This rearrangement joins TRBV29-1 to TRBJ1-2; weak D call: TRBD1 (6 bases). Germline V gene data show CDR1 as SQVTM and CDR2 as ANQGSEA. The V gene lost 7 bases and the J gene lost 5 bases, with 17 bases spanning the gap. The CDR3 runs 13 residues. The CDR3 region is CSGGPEGEYGYTF. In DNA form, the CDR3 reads TGCAGCGGTGGACCCGAGGGGGAATATGGCTACACCTTC.

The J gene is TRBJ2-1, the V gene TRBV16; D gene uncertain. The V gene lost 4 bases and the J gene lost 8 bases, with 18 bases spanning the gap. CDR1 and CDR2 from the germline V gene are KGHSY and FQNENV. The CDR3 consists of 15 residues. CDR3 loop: CASSPLGFGTDEQFF. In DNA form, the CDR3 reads TGTGCCAGCAGCCCCCTTGGTTTCGGTACGGATGAGCAGTTCTTC.